Each of the 8 T cell receptor beta chains below was sequenced from the same sample in a study of OX40 agonist ivuxolimab in advanced cancers. Method: immunoSEQ multiplex PCR; TCRdb's copy keeps in-frame clones and lacks some. The sample yields 55,000 to 80,000 clones, roughly 90% seen once. The sequencing used CD4+ or CD8+ T cells sorted from blood, collected in a trial of the OX40 agonist ivuxolimab. The receptors originated from an adult with an advanced solid tumor such as melanoma, head and neck, liver or kidney cancer.

The J gene is TRBJ2-3, the V gene TRBV2, with no clear D. Between the trimmed V and J ends, which lost 0 bases and 1 base, there was a span of 8 bases. This CDR3 has 15 residues. Germline-derived CDR1 and CDR2 are SNHLY and FYNNEI. CDR3 loop: CASSEALQGTDTQYF. The CDR3 region has the DNA TGTGCCAGCAGTGAAGCGCTTCAGGGCACAGATACGCAGTATTTT.

The chain has TRBV11-2 and TRBJ2-5; D remains unclear. V dropped 5 bases and J dropped 0 bases, with 10 bases sitting between them. Germline CDR1 SGHAT, CDR2 FQNNGV. The CDR3 consists of 14 residues. The CDR3 region is CASSIPPDQETQYF. The CDR3 DNA reads TGTGCCAGCAGCATCCCACCGGACCAAGAGACCCAGTACTTC.

The V and J genes are TRBV27 and TRBJ1-6, with no clear D. The CDR3 totals 19 residues. From germline, CDR1 is MNHEY and CDR2 SMNVEV (reference sequence). The V end was cut by 5 bases, the J end by 4 bases, with 24 bases between. The CDR3 sequence: CASSLKFYASGMYNSPLHF. DNA of the CDR3: TGTGCCAGCAGTCTCAAGTTCTACGCCTCGGGGATGTATAATTCACCCCTCCACTTT.

This clone came up once. The CDR3 coding sequence is TGCGCCAGCAGCCAAGGAAGGCTTAGTGGCCTGAACACTGAAGCTTTCTTT. It is translated as CASSQGRLSGLNTEAFF. The chain has TRBV4-1 and TRBJ1-1; D unclear. Trimming cost V 1 base and J 0 bases, with 15 bases left between them. In germline, CDR1 is MGHRA, CDR2 YSYEKL. The CDR3 length is 17 residues.

The chain links TRBV18 to TRBJ1-6, with 7 positions matching TRBD1. V lost 3 bases and J lost 11; bases outside the gene matches: 10. Germline V gene lookup returns CDR1 KGHSH and CDR2 LQKENI. CDR3 length: 15 amino acids. DNA for the CDR3: TGTGCCAGCTCACCCTGGGCGACAGGGACAGCACCCCTCCACTTT. It encodes CASSPWATGTAPLHF.

The rearrangement uses TRBV27 and TRBJ2-7; 8 bases are a match to TRBD1. Germline values: CDR1 MNHEY, CDR2 SMNVEV (reference sequence). With 5 bases clipped from V and 2 bases from J, the junction kept 8 bases outside the gene matches. This CDR3 is built from 15 residues. The CDR3 region is CASSGRTGYAYEQYF. CDR3 nucleotide sequence: TGTGCCAGCAGTGGCCGGACAGGGTATGCCTACGAGCAGTACTTC.

The J gene is TRBJ2-5, the V gene TRBV30; D is possibly TRBD2 (5 bases). Trimming took off 2 bases at V and 5 bases at J, with 18 bases between the two ends. CDR1 is GTSNPN and CDR2 is SVGIG in the germline V gene (reference sequence). This CDR3 is 15 amino acids long. CDR3: CAWSLTSGISETQYF. The CDR3 DNA sequence: TGTGCCTGGAGTTTAACATCGGGGATAAGCGAGACCCAGTACTTC.

The CDR3 DNA sequence: TGTGCCAGCAGCTTAAGCGGGGGGGACACCGGGGAGCTGTTTTTT. Translation gives CASSLSGGDTGELFF. The chain is built from TRBV7-3 and TRBJ2-2, with 9 bases aligning to TRBD2. Trimming at V came to 1 base and at J to 3 bases, leaving 0 bases not matched to a gene. Germline CDR1 reads SGHTA; CDR2 reads FQGTGA. CDR3 size: 15 residues.